This T cell receptor beta chain derives from a study of beta chain features in type 1 diabetes. CDR1 GTSNPN and CDR2 SVGIG come from the germline V gene (reference sequence). The CDR3 totals 15 residues. Trimming took 4 bases from V and 7 from J; bases not matched to a gene: 9. The collection from each donor was one heparinised blood draw averaging around 0.11 L. This clone was found a few times. No antigen is known for it. The study, taken as a whole, reports: Naive, central memory and Treg TCRB repertoires seemed to resemble each other more closely in patients than they did in healthy donors. A pattern of fewer insertions and more deletions at VDJ junctions was seen in type 1 diabetes patients.

The sequenced template was cDNA made from the entire isolated RNA. The data were produced by immunoSEQ multiplex PCR, yet TCRdb's version contains in-frame clones alone and is incomplete. The table lists 330,000 or so clones, about 19% of them singletons, with around 0.044% in the top ten. The sequence was collected from a woman aged 18-29 years in good health. V gene TRBV30 combines with J gene TRBJ2-1; 11 bases are a match to TRBD2. Sequenced: naive CD4+ T cells from blood. The CDR3 here is CAWTPGLAAGNEQFF. The CDR3 DNA sequence: TGTGCCTGGACACCGGGACTAGCGGCCGGGAATGAGCAGTTCTTC.